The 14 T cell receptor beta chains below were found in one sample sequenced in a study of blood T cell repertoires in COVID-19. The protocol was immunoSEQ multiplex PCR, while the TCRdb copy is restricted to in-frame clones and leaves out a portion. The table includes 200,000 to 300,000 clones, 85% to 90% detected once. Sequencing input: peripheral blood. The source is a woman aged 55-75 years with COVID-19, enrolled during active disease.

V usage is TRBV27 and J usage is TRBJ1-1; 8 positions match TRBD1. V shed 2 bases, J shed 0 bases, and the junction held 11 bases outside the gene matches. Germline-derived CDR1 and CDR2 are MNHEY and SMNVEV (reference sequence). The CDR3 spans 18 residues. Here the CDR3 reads CASSLIPQGGGVNTEAFF. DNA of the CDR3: TGTGCCAGCAGTTTAATACCACAGGGGGGTGGTGTGAACACTGAAGCTTTCTTT.

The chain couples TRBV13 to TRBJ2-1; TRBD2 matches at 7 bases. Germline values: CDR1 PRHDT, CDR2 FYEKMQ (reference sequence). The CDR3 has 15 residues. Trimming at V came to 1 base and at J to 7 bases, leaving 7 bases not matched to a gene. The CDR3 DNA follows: TGTGCCAGCAGCTTAGCGGCTAGCGGCTTTAATGAGCAGTTCTTC. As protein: CASSLAASGFNEQFF.

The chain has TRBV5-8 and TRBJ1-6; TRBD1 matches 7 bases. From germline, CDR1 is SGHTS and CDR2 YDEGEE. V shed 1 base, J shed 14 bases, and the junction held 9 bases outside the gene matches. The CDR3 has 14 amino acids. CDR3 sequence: CASSLSRGRRALHF. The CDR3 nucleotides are TGTGCCAGCAGCTTGAGTAGGGGGCGGCGGGCCCTCCACTTT.

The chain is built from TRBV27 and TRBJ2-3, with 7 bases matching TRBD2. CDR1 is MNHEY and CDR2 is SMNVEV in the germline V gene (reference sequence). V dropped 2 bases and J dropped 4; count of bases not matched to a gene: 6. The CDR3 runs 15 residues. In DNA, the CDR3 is TGTGCCAGCAGTTTAGGGGCGGGAGTCCCAGATACGCAGTATTTT. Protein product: CASSLGAGVPDTQYF.

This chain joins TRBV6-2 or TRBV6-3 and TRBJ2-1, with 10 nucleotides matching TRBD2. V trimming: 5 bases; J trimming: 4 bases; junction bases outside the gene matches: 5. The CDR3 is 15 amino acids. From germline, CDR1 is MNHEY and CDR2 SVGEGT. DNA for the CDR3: TGTGCCAGCAGTCAACTAGCGGGGACATACAATGAGCAGTTCTTC. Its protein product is CASSQLAGTYNEQFF.

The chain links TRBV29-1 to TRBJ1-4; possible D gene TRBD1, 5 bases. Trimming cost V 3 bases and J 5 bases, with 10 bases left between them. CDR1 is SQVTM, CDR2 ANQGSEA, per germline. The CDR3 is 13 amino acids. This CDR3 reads CSVDGEGNEKLFF. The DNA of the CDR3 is TGCAGCGTTGACGGGGAGGGGAATGAAAAACTGTTTTTT. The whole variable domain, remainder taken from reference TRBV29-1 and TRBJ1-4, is SAVISQKPSRDICQRGTSLTIQCQVDSQVTMMFWYRQQPGQSLTLIATANQGSEATYESGFVIDKFPISRPNLTFSTLTVSNMSPEDSSIYLCSVDGEGNEKLFFGSGTQLSVL.

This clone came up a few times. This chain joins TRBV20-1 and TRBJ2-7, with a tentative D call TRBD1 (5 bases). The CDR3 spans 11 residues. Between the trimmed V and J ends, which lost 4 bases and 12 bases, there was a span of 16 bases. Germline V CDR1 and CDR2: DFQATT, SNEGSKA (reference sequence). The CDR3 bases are TGCAGTGCTATTACAGGACCTGGGATGTACTTC. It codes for CSAITGPGMYF.

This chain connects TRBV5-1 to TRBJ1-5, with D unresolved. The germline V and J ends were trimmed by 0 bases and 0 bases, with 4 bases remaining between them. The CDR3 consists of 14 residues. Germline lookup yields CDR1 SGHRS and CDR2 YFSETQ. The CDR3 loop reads CASSLGNSNQPQHF. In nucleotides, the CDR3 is TGCGCCAGCAGCTTGGGTAATAGCAATCAGCCCCAGCATTTT.

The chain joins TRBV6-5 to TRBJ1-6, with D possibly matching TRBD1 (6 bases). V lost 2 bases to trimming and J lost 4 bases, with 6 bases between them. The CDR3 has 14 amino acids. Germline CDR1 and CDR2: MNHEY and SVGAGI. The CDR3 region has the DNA TGTGCCAGCAGTTACGGACAGTATAATTCACCCCTCCACTTT. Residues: CASSYGQYNSPLHF.

CDR3 nucleotide sequence: TGTGCCAGCAGCCCCGGACAGGGAAATTCACCCCTCCACTTT. Translation: CASSPGQGNSPLHF. The rearrangement joins TRBV9 to TRBJ1-6, with TRBD1 identical over 8 bases. V gave up 4 bases and J gave up 7 bases; unmatched junction bases: 4. Germline V lookup: CDR1 SGDLS, CDR2 YYNGEE. The CDR3 covers 14 residues.

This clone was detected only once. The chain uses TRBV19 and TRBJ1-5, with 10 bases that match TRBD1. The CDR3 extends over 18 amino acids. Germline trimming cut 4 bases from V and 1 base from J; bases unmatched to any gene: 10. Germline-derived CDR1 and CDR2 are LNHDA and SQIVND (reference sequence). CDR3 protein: CASSTTGTGALSNQPQHF. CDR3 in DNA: TGTGCCAGTAGTACTACCGGGACAGGGGCTCTAAGCAATCAGCCCCAGCATTTT.

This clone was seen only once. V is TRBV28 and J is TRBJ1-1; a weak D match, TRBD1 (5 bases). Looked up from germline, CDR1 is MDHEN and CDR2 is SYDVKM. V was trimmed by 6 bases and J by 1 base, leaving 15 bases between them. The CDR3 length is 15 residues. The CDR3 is CASRLPDNRNTEAFF. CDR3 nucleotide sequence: TGTGCCAGCAGACTACCGGACAACCGGAACACTGAAGCTTTCTTT.

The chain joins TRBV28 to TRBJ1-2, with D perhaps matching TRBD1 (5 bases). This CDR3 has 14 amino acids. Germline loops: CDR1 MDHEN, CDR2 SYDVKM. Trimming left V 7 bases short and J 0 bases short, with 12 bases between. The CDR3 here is CASTRGWANYGYTF. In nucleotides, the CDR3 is TGTGCCAGCACCCGGGGGTGGGCTAACTATGGCTACACCTTC.

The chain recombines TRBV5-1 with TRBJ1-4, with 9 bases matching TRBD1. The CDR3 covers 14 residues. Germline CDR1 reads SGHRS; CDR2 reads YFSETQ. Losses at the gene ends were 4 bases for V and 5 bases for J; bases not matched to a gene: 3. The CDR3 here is CASSRQGENEKLFF. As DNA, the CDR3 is TGCGCCAGCAGCCGACAGGGGGAAAATGAAAAACTGTTTTTT.